The following is a T cell receptor (beta chain) sequence with its context. The antigen it recognizes is unknown. No much larger clone is present one base from it, and per-base qualities are unavailable. The immunoSEQ Assay was the method used to sequence TCRbeta CDR3 regions. After extraction, genomic DNA underwent amplification by bias-controlled multiplex PCR, followed by high-throughput sequencing. The authors' pipeline ran thus. To quantify the absolute abundance of every unique TCRbeta CDR3 region, sequences were collapsed and filtered. Usable DNA was measured by amplifying reference genes present in all nucleated cells, and TCRbeta template counts were normalized to that usable DNA to estimate T cell fraction. Repertoire TCRs were annotated as SARS-CoV-2-specific by exact matching of V gene, CDR3 amino acid sequence and J gene to a known reactive TCR set. The reference SARS-CoV-2 TCR set was derived from MIRA and filtered for enrichment in COVID-19-positive ImmuneCODE repertoires, a step that removed public or cross-reactive TCRs. Using the MIRA antigens, annotated TCRs were further analysed by specific ORF or by position within an ORF. Breadth was defined as annotated unique rearrangements over total unique productive rearrangements; depth was the summed frequency of those rearrangements. Two-sided Wilcoxon rank-sum tests were used to compare TCR breadth between groups. In TCRdb, the immuneACCESS table is reduced to in-frame sequences with V and J assigned. These tables do not hold every clone; where another copy was compared, an unresolved V gene accounts for under half, and the others remain unexplained. V and J calls and clone size follow that table, whereas D and trimming were derived from the DNA. The table for this sample lists over 300,000 clones; roughly 85% of them were counted only once. The ten largest clones capture 7.4% of the sample.

The data originate from a study of Ad26.COV2.S vaccination and SARS-CoV-2 variants (dated by TCRdb to 2020 to 2023). Background for the entire study: Vaccine-arm donors were drawn from COV1001, a multicentre, randomized, double-blind, placebo-controlled phase I-IIa trial of Ad26.COV2.S in healthy adults. Ad26.COV2.S was administered intramuscularly at 5 x 10^10 or 1 x 10^11 viral particles, either as a single shot or as two shots given 56 days apart. TCRbeta repertoire sequencing served as the tool for gauging how specific and how broad the SARS-CoV-2-reactive T cell receptors were following Ad26.COV2.S vaccination. The TCR-sequenced set comprised approximately 32 samples: some 19 Ad26.COV2.S vaccine recipients, 5 placebo recipients and 8 SARS-CoV-2 convalescent individuals. Trial participants were randomized into five groups of five: low-dose or high-dose Ad26.COV2.S given once or twice, or placebo on both occasions. Investigators did not know the trial group allocation while performing experiments and assessing outcomes.

General findings and caveats noted by the study authors: The authors noted that the TCR breadth and depth analyses may have underestimated total T cell responses. Substantial breadth of spike-specific CD8+ and CD4+ T cell responses was reported after vaccination. Comparing responses between vaccine doses or regimens was not something the study was powered to do. Higher spike-specific TCR breadth was observed in Ad26.COV2.S recipients than in placebo recipients (P = 0.0014). Vaccine and placebo recipients had comparable non-spike TCR breadth, which fits with the vaccine containing only spike.

V is cut by 6 bases and J by 8 bases, and the space between the germline ends is 17 bases. Taken from the germline V gene (reference sequence), the CDR1 and CDR2 loops are MNHEY and SMNVEV. Its CDR3 holds 14 amino acids, cysteine through phenylalanine. Only the CDR3 portion is preserved as DNA: 42 bases, with reading frame beginning at the first base. The treatment or condition label, read with the paper, signifies: some 20 received Ad26.COV2.S at low or high dose, single or two shots; roughly five received placebo; per-sample allocation not given. For vaccine and placebo recipients, the sequenced repertoires came from samples collected on day 63 after the first injection. In Cohort 1b, about two dozen adults aged 18-55 years were enrolled at a single site in Boston, USA, between 29 July and 7 August 2020. Ad26.COV2.S was a replication-incompetent adenovirus type 26 vector expressing a prefusion-stabilized SARS-CoV-2 spike protein from the original Wuhan strain.

This TCR was recovered from a person between 18 and 59 years old who received the Ad26.COV2.S COVID-19 vaccine or a placebo. The V and J segments used are TRBV27 and TRBJ1-5; the best D guess is TRBD1, with 5 bases matching. Source: peripheral blood, taken in a trial of Ad26.COV2.S vaccine versus placebo. The DNA sequence is as follows: TGTGCCAGCAGCCCCGTGGGGCTGGGGGAGCCCCAGCATTTT. Its coded protein is CASSPVGLGEPQHF.